Listed below are T cell receptor beta chains from one sample, sequenced in a study of T cells after yellow fever vaccination. TCRdb called the 5' RACE reads again in MiXCR, with one record for every CDR3 protein. The data show roughly 180,000 distinct CDR3 sequences, roughly 6.2% seen once. The sample consisted of CD4+ T cells sorted from PBMCs, taken on the day of the first yellow fever vaccination. The receptors come from a man in his late teens or twenties who received the YFV17D yellow fever vaccine. The CDR3 runs from the conserved cysteine through the conserved F or W. The D gene is left open where the match is weak. Part of the rows lack a size; the others show once, few, many or a class for expanded clones.

clone size	V gene	D gene	J gene	CDR3 protein	CDR3 DNA
many	TRBV7-2	TRBD1	TRBJ2-7	CASSLSGQQFYEQYF	TGTGCCAGCAGCTTATCGGGACAGCAATTCTACGAGCAGTACTTC
many	TRBV6-5	-	TRBJ2-5	CASSSRVQGTQYF	TGTGCCAGCAGTTCCAGGGTACAAGGGACCCAGTACTTC
many	TRBV5-1	TRBD2	TRBJ2-3	CASRISGGTDTQYF	TGCGCCAGCAGAATCAGCGGGGGGACAGATACGCAGTATTTT
few	TRBV18	TRBD2	TRBJ2-5	CASSPRTSGGGETQYF	TGTGCCAGCTCTCCGCGGACTAGCGGGGGCGGAGAGACCCAGTACTTC
many	TRBV20-1	-	TRBJ1-2	CSASWTVTNYGYTF	TGCAGTGCTAGTTGGACAGTGACTAACTATGGCTACACCTTC
-	TRBV11-2	TRBD2	TRBJ2-3	CASSLYGGLAGVTDTQYF	TGTGCCAGCAGCCTGTACGGGGGACTAGCGGGGGTCACAGATACGCAGTATTTT
many	TRBV7-2	-	TRBJ2-7	CASSLVSGSYEQYF	TGTGCCAGCAGCTTAGTTTCGGGCTCCTACGAGCAGTACTTC
many	TRBV9	TRBD2	TRBJ2-4	CASSVTSDKNIQYF	TGTGCCAGCAGCGTAACTAGCGACAAAAACATTCAGTACTTC
-	TRBV4-1	TRBD1	TRBJ2-3	CASSQSRDRVADTQYF	TGCGCCAGCAGCCAGTCCCGGGACAGGGTCGCAGATACGCAGTATTTT
few	TRBV10-3	-	TRBJ1-5	CAISETDGGGPQHF	TGTGCCATCAGTGAGACAGACGGGGGCGGGCCCCAGCATTTT
many	TRBV7-2	-	TRBJ1-5	CASSFLPGNQPQHF	TGTGCCAGCAGCTTCTTGCCAGGGAATCAGCCCCAGCATTTT
few	TRBV29-1	-	TRBJ2-2	CSVGRGNTGELFF	TGCAGCGTTGGTCGGGGGAACACCGGGGAGCTGTTTTTT
many	TRBV5-1	-	TRBJ1-3	CASSLGQAAGGNTIYF	TGCGCCAGCAGCTTGGGACAGGCCGCTGGGGGAAACACCATATATTTT
-	TRBV9	TRBD2	TRBJ2-1	CASSVGGAGGFLDEQFF	TGTGCCAGCAGCGTAGGCGGTGCGGGGGGGTTCCTGGATGAGCAGTTCTTC
-	TRBV11-2	TRBD2	TRBJ2-1	CASSLLAGGPILEDEQFF	TGTGCCAGCAGCTTACTAGCGGGGGGGCCAATTTTGGAGGATGAGCAGTTCTTC
many	TRBV5-1	TRBD2	TRBJ2-3	CASSVGSGGTDTQYF	TGCGCCAGCAGCGTCGGTAGCGGGGGCACAGATACGCAGTATTTT
few	TRBV5-1	-	TRBJ2-1	CASRILSGRSYNEQFF	TGCGCCAGCAGAATACTTTCAGGCCGCTCCTACAATGAGCAGTTCTTC
-	TRBV12-3/TRBV12-4	TRBD2	TRBJ2-5	CASSLMLAGGQETQYF	TGTGCCAGCAGTTTAATGCTAGCGGGGGGGCAAGAGACCCAGTACTTC
-	TRBV18	-	TRBJ1-1	CASSPQGFDTEAFF	TGTGCCAGCTCACCACAGGGATTTGACACTGAAGCTTTCTTT
many	TRBV5-1	-	TRBJ1-3	CASSLRTGGNTIYF	TGCGCCAGCAGCTTAAGGACGGGGGGAAACACCATATATTTT
many	TRBV10-1	-	TRBJ2-1	CASSGGSGPYNEQFF	TGCGCCAGCAGCGGAGGTAGCGGCCCCTACAATGAGCAGTTCTTC
few	TRBV12-3/TRBV12-4	-	TRBJ2-6	CASSPDTLTGANVLTF	TGTGCCAGCAGCCCAGACACCCTCACTGGAGCCAACGTCCTGACTTTC
many	TRBV28	-	TRBJ1-4	CASRQGLSREKLFF	TGTGCCAGCAGACAGGGACTTTCCCGGGAAAAACTGTTTTTT
many	TRBV5-1	-	TRBJ2-5	CASSFLQTQYF	TGCGCCAGCAGCTTCCTCCAGACCCAGTACTTC
many	TRBV6-4	-	TRBJ2-2	CASSDQPGHTGELFF	TGTGCCAGCAGTGACCAGCCAGGCCACACCGGGGAGCTGTTTTTT
many	TRBV2	TRBD2	TRBJ2-3	CASTSGLAASTDTQYF	TGTGCCAGCACCTCAGGACTAGCGGCTAGCACAGATACGCAGTATTTT
few	TRBV20-1	TRBD1	TRBJ2-4	CSAKSGTGKNIQYF	TGCAGTGCCAAGTCCGGGACAGGGAAAAACATTCAGTACTTC
-	TRBV5-1	-	TRBJ2-1	CASSLGGLGNNEQFF	TGCGCCAGCAGCTTGGGTGGACTGGGTAACAATGAGCAGTTCTTC
many	TRBV10-3	-	TRBJ1-2	CAISNTRGSPYGYTF	TGTGCCATCAGTAACACGCGTGGGTCACCTTATGGCTACACCTTC
-	TRBV12-3/TRBV12-4	TRBD1	TRBJ2-7	CASTNYGTGGYEQYF	TGTGCCAGCACCAACTACGGGACAGGGGGCTACGAGCAGTACTTC
many	TRBV7-2	-	TRBJ2-1	CASSFSASGGYNEQFF	TGTGCCAGCAGCTTTTCCGCCTCCGGGGGTTACAATGAGCAGTTCTTC
many	TRBV6-5	-	TRBJ2-2	CASSYSSGTVNTGELFF	TGTGCCAGCAGTTACTCTTCCGGGACGGTGAACACCGGGGAGCTGTTTTTT
few	TRBV7-9	-	TRBJ1-4	CASSLGSGAGNEKLFF	TGTGCCAGCAGCTTGGGGTCCGGGGCCGGTAATGAAAAACTGTTTTTT
-	TRBV6-5	-	TRBJ2-7	CASASSGNSFYEQYF	TGTGCCAGCGCTTCTTCGGGTAATAGTTTCTACGAGCAGTACTTC
few	TRBV18	-	TRBJ1-2	CASSQEGSGYTF	TGTGCCAGCTCACAGGAGGGGTCTGGCTACACCTTC
few	TRBV7-2	-	TRBJ1-6	CASSLAYSGKLSPLHF	TGTGCCAGCAGCTTAGCGTACTCGGGCAAGCTGTCACCCCTCCACTTT
many	TRBV3-1	-	TRBJ2-7	CASSRGLHQNEQYF	TGTGCCAGCAGCCGGGGACTTCATCAGAACGAGCAGTACTTC
many	TRBV20-1	TRBD1	TRBJ1-2	CSAPGTGLPYGYTF	TGCAGTGCTCCCGGGACAGGGTTGCCCTATGGCTACACCTTC
few	TRBV29-1	-	TRBJ1-5	CSVRAAGTNQPQHF	TGCAGCGTACGCGCCGCGGGCACCAATCAGCCCCAGCATTTT
-	TRBV7-9	-	TRBJ1-1	CASSLDWDTEAFF	TGTGCCAGCAGCTTAGATTGGGACACTGAAGCTTTCTTT
few	TRBV11-2	-	TRBJ2-2	CASSLDLMGLTGELFF	TGTGCCAGCAGCTTAGATCTGATGGGTCTTACCGGGGAGCTGTTTTTT
-	TRBV5-4	-	TRBJ1-6	CASTDRLSSSNSPLHF	TGTGCCAGCACCGACAGGCTCAGCAGTTCGAATTCACCCCTCCACTTT
few	TRBV18	-	TRBJ1-5	CASSPSGGFNQPQHF	TGTGCCAGCTCACCGTCGGGTGGTTTCAATCAGCCCCAGCATTTT
many	TRBV12-3/TRBV12-4	TRBD1	TRBJ1-2	CASSLGGTGGPGGYTF	TGTGCCAGCAGTTTAGGGGGGACAGGAGGACCCGGTGGCTACACCTTC
many	TRBV5-1	-	TRBJ2-5	CASSLESRRETQYF	TGCGCCAGCAGCTTGGAGTCGCGACGGGAGACCCAGTACTTC
few	TRBV24-1	-	TRBJ2-5	CATSDTGRVQETQYF	TGTGCCACCAGTGACACAGGGAGAGTCCAAGAGACCCAGTACTTC
-	TRBV6-5	-	TRBJ2-3	CASSYRRVSDTQYF	TGTGCCAGCAGTTATCGAAGGGTGTCAGATACGCAGTATTTT
few	TRBV20-1	-	TRBJ1-5	CSARDPLRGGMNQPQHF	TGCAGTGCTAGAGACCCCCTCAGAGGGGGAATGAATCAGCCCCAGCATTTT
many	TRBV7-2	-	TRBJ2-4	CASSVSGGAKNIQYF	TGTGCCAGCAGCGTCAGCGGAGGGGCCAAAAACATTCAGTACTTC
many	TRBV7-2	-	TRBJ2-1	CASSLTRVGQFF	TGTGCCAGCAGCTTAACCCGGGTCGGGCAGTTCTTC
-	TRBV3-1	TRBD1	TRBJ1-1	CASSRGGLVTEAFF	TGTGCCAGCAGCCGAGGGGGCTTGGTGACTGAAGCTTTCTTT
many	TRBV29-1	-	TRBJ1-4	CSGTAGFNEKLFF	TGCAGCGGCACGGCGGGGTTTAATGAAAAACTGTTTTTT
few	TRBV6-5	-	TRBJ1-1	CASSYTTPTWVRTEAFF	TGTGCCAGCAGTTACACCACACCGACATGGGTGCGGACTGAAGCTTTCTTT